The rows below give T cell receptor beta chains drawn from one sample of a study of blood T cell repertoires in COVID-19. Using immunoSEQ multiplex PCR, the repertoire was profiled, and TCRdb retains in-frame clones only, with some absent. The sample contains about 440,000 clones, 88% of which appear only once. Sequencing was performed on peripheral blood. The receptors stem from a woman in her 50s with COVID-19, enrolled during active disease. The CDR3 runs from the conserved cysteine through the conserved F or W.

j_call,v_call,cdr3_aa
TRBJ2-1,TRBV5-5,CASTAPGYNEQFF
TRBJ2-3,TRBV5-1,CASSPEDSSTDTQYF
TRBJ2-2,TRBV21-1,CASSKAKRYGITSNTGELFF
TRBJ2-6,TRBV4-1,CASSHQSARSGANVLTF
TRBJ2-3,TRBV4-2,CASSQETSYIRGGTDTQYF
TRBJ1-1,TRBV11-1,CASSLGSRANTEAFF
TRBJ1-4,TRBV4-2,CASSPSGQGREEKLFF
TRBJ2-7,TRBV6-5,CASSFSHGTATYEQYF
TRBJ2-7,TRBV11-2,CASSSTGGSREQYF
TRBJ1-5,TRBV19,CASSIGTGYQPQHF
TRBJ1-2,TRBV3-1/TRBV3-2,CASSEANGYTF
TRBJ2-7,TRBV10-2,CASSERREGKQYF
TRBJ1-6,TRBV19,CASSIDSVNSPLHF
TRBJ1-2,TRBV18,CASQPITGLDNYGYTF
TRBJ1-2,TRBV7-9,CASSFEAPLSYTF
TRBJ2-1,TRBV2,CASSGTGINEQFF
TRBJ2-3,TRBV6-5,CASINVAGGTDTQYF
TRBJ2-6,TRBV5-4,CASSLGSAGANVLTF
TRBJ1-5,TRBV10-3,CAISDTPGGNQPQHF
TRBJ1-2,TRBV27,CASRTLIQGAGRYGYTF
TRBJ1-1,TRBV7-7,CASSLRLNTEAFF
TRBJ1-1,TRBV20-1,CSASQGRMDGAEAFF
TRBJ1-1,TRBV30,CAWSVRRGMEAFF
TRBJ2-1,TRBV12-5,CASRGGATSYNEQFF
TRBJ1-1,TRBV30,CAWNSGNTEAFF
TRBJ1-5,TRBV28,CASSPEGYQPQHF
TRBJ2-6,TRBV4-1,CASSQEDITAGANVLTF
TRBJ1-5,TRBV28,CASLAPSAINPRNQPQHF
TRBJ2-7,TRBV3-1/TRBV3-2,CASSRYSYEQYF
TRBJ1-2,TRBV2,CASSGTIANYGYTF
TRBJ2-1,TRBV6-1,CASSELNPRELNNEQFF
TRBJ1-2,TRBV30,CAWSTRSTSGYTF